Described below is a single T cell receptor (beta chain) sequence and its context. No antigen is known for it. V was cut by 4 bases and J by 2 bases, with 7 bases left in between. The V gene's germline CDR1 is MNHEY and CDR2 SVGAGI. The CDR3 has 13 residues. Unexposed donor CD4+ T cells date from about 2011-2018, before the COVID-19 pandemic. CD4+ T cells were isolated from the cells after around 9 days of culture. The data derive from a study of CD4 T cells in relation to SARS-CoV-2 and coronaviruses. Whole-study context: ViraFEST: roughly 10-day antigen culture of PBMCs, then TCR beta CDR3 sequencing. Controls used an HIV-1 Nef peptide pool or no peptide. General study results and limits: Approximately 65% of donors had memory CD4+ clonotypes crossrecognizing SARS-CoV-2 and common cold coronavirus spike. No donor gave both pre-pandemic and post-infection samples.

Assay: immunoSEQ multiplex PCR; the TCRdb copy retains only in-frame clones and omits some. The repertoire holds about 15,000 clones, with 76% as singletons. Sequencing was done on a sample of CD4+ T cells from PBMCs, cultured in vitro. The clonotype was recovered from a human donor in good health. The V and J genes are TRBV6-5 and TRBJ2-3; D is unresolved. CDR3 protein: CASSSRNTDTQYF. Written as DNA, the CDR3 is TGTGCCAGCAGTTCCAGGAACACAGATACGCAGTATTTT.